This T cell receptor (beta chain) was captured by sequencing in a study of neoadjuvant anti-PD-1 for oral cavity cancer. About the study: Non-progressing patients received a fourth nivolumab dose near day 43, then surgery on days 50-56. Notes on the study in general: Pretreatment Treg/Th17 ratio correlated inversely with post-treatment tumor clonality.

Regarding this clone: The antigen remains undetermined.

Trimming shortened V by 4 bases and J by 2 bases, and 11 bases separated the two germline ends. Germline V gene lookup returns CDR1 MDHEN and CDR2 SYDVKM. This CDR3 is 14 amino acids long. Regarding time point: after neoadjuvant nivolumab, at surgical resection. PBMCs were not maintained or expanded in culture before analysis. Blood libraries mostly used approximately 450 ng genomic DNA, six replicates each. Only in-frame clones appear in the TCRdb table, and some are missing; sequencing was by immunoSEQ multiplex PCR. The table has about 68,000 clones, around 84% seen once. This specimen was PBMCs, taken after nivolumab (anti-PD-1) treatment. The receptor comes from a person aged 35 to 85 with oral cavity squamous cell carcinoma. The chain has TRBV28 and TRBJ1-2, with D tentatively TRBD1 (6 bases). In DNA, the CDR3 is TGTGCCAGCAGTTCCCAGGGGACCAACTATGGCTACACCTTC. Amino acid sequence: CASSSQGTNYGYTF.